One sample yielded the 27 T cell receptor beta chains listed below, sequenced in a study of blood T cell repertoires in COVID-19. The assay was immunoSEQ multiplex PCR, and TCRdb's table has in-frame clones only and misses some. The sample holds 250,000 to 300,000 clones; around four fifths are singletons and the top ten take 4.5% to 6.5%. Sample: peripheral blood. These receptors were collected from a man aged 80 or over with acute or convalescent COVID-19.

This chain joins TRBV2 and TRBJ2-1; 9 positions match TRBD2. The CDR3 has 13 amino acids. V lost 5 bases, J lost 13 bases, and 9 bases stayed unmatched. Germline CDR1 SNHLY, CDR2 FYNNEI. The CDR3 loop is CASSRSGGRVQFF. As DNA, the CDR3 is TGTGCCAGCAGTCGCTCTGGCGGGAGGGTACAGTTCTTC. Filled out from reference TRBV2 and TRBJ2-1, the complete variable domain reads EPEVTQTPSHQVTQMGQEVILRCVPISNHLYFYWYRQILGQKVEFLVSFYNNEISEKSEIFDDQFSVERPDGSNFTLKIRSTKLEDSAMYFCASSRSGGRVQFFGPGTRLTVL.

The chain employs TRBV12-3 or TRBV12-4 and TRBJ1-6, with 8 bases aligning to TRBD1. CDR3 length equals 13 residues. V was clipped by 4 bases and J by 11 bases; unmatched bases: 4. The CDR3: CASSSDRVAPLHF. The CDR3 DNA reads TGTGCCAGCAGTTCGGACAGGGTGGCACCCCTCCACTTT.

The chain carries TRBV11-2 and TRBJ2-1, with 7 nucleotides matching TRBD2. Germline CDR1 and CDR2: SGHAT and FQNNGV. V dropped 5 bases and J dropped 1; count of bases not matched to a gene: 5. This CDR3 is 15 amino acids long. The CDR3 region is CASSGGLESYNEQFF. CDR3 coding DNA: TGTGCCAGCAGCGGAGGACTAGAATCCTACAATGAGCAGTTCTTC.

The chain links TRBV7-6 to TRBJ1-3; D unclear. With 5 bases removed from V and 2 bases from J, the gap between germline ends came to 16 bases. Looked up from germline, CDR1 is SGHVS and CDR2 is FNYEAQ. This CDR3 comprises 16 residues. The DNA of the CDR3 is TGTGCCAGCAGCGAGAATCAAGGAGGGACTGGAAACACCATATATTTT. Amino acids: CASSENQGGTGNTIYF. Drawing the rest from reference TRBV7-6 and TRBJ1-3, the complete variable domain is GAGVSQSPRYKVTKRGQDVALRCDPISGHVSLYWYRQALGQGPEFLTYFNYEAQQDKSGLPNDRFSAERPEGSISTLTIQRTEQRDSAMYRCASSENQGGTGNTIYFGEGSWLTVV.

The chain couples TRBV19 to TRBJ1-5, with a tentative D call TRBD1 (5 bases). Germline values: CDR1 LNHDA, CDR2 SQIVND (reference sequence). The germline V and J ends were trimmed by 1 base and 4 bases, with 11 bases remaining between them. The length of the CDR3 is 15 residues. The CDR3 loop reads CASSIGTTPNQPQHF. CDR3 DNA: TGTGCCAGTAGTATAGGGACAACTCCTAATCAGCCCCAGCATTTT.

V gene TRBV28 combines with J gene TRBJ1-6, with D possibly TRBD1 on 5 matching bases. The germline gives CDR1 MDHEN, CDR2 SYDVKM. V dropped 8 bases and J dropped 7 bases, with 12 bases sitting between them. CDR3 length equals 13 residues. The CDR3 DNA is TGTGCCAGCCAGCGGGACGGAAATTCACCCCTCCACTTT. This encodes CASQRDGNSPLHF. The complete variable domain, with remaining parts taken from reference TRBV28 and TRBJ1-6, reads DVKVTQSSRYLVKRTGEKVFLECVQDMDHENMFWYRQDPGLGLRLIYFSYDVKMKEKGDIPEGYSVSREKKERFSLILESASTNQTSMYLCASQRDGNSPLHFGNGTRLTVT.

The chain combines TRBV19 with TRBJ2-1; D might be TRBD1 (6 bases). CDR3 size: 15 residues. Trimming removed 1 base from V and 5 bases from J, with 12 bases in between. Germline V gene lookup returns CDR1 LNHDA and CDR2 SQIVND (reference sequence). CDR3 loop: CASSIGTEKNNEQFF. CDR3 DNA: TGTGCCAGTAGTATAGGGACAGAGAAGAACAATGAGCAGTTCTTC.

The chain joins TRBV2 to TRBJ1-5; perhaps TRBD1 as D (5 bases). This CDR3 has 15 amino acids. The V end was cut by 2 bases, the J end by 9 bases, with 17 bases between. Germline loops: CDR1 SNHLY, CDR2 FYNNEI. CDR3 sequence reads: CASSETDSFVGPQHF. The CDR3 bases are TGTGCCAGCAGTGAAACAGACAGTTTCGTGGGGCCCCAGCATTTT. Based on the CDR3 plus reference TRBV2 and TRBJ1-5, the full variable domain is EPEVTQTPSHQVTQMGQEVILRCVPISNHLYFYWYRQILGQKVEFLVSFYNNEISEKSEIFDDQFSVERPDGSNFTLKIRSTKLEDSAMYFCASSETDSFVGPQHFGDGTRLSIL.

This clone was observed a few times. CDR3 DNA sequence: TGTGCCAGCAGCATTAGACGGGACAGGGGATCCGAGCAGTACTTC. Protein: CASSIRRDRGSEQYF. The chain uses TRBV7-9 and TRBJ2-7; TRBD1 matches 10 bases. This CDR3 contains 15 residues. Trimming at V came to 5 bases and at J to 6 bases, leaving 10 bases not matched to a gene. Germline CDR1 is SEHNR and CDR2 is FQNEAQ (reference sequence).

The chain is built from TRBV11-2 and TRBJ2-7; D is uncertain. The CDR3 has 15 amino acids. Trimming left V 1 base short and J 7 bases short, with 17 bases between. The germline V gene encodes CDR1 SGHAT and CDR2 FQNNGV. Written as DNA, the CDR3 is TGTGCCAGCAGCTTAGCCCAAGGTCGAGGATGGGAGCAGTACTTC. This sequence encodes CASSLAQGRGWEQYF.

V is TRBV25-1 and J is TRBJ2-3; 7 nucleotides agree with TRBD2. V lost 6 bases and J lost 6; bases outside the gene matches: 9. The CDR3 is made up of 14 amino acids. CDR1 MGHDK and CDR2 SYGVNS come from the germline V gene. Written as DNA, the CDR3 is TGTGCCAGCAGCCCATCCGCCGGGGGGGATACGCAGTATTTT. Translated: CASSPSAGGDTQYF. Looking up the rest from reference TRBV25-1 and TRBJ2-3 gives the full variable domain: EADIYQTPRYLVIGTGKKITLECSQTMGHDKMYWYQQDPGMELHLIHYSYGVNSTEKGDLSSESTVSRIRTEHFPLTLESARPSHTSQYLCASSPSAGGDTQYFGPGTRLTVL.

The rearrangement joins TRBV19 to TRBJ1-1, with unresolved D. The CDR3 is 15 residues long. Looked up from germline, CDR1 is LNHDA and CDR2 is SQIVND (reference sequence). The germline V and J ends were trimmed by 6 bases and 1 base, with 15 bases remaining between them. DNA of the CDR3: TGTGCCAGTAGCCCGGGGTTCGCCCCGAACACTGAAGCTTTCTTT. Its translation is CASSPGFAPNTEAFF.

J is TRBJ2-3 and V is TRBV9; 11 nucleotides match TRBD2. The CDR3 totals 17 residues. With 4 bases clipped from V and 2 bases from J, the junction kept 9 bases outside the gene matches. From germline, CDR1 is SGDLS and CDR2 YYNGEE. The CDR3 region has the DNA TGTGCCAGCAGCCCCCATAGCGGGGGGGTTGTCACAGATACGCAGTATTTT. This gives the protein CASSPHSGGVVTDTQYF. The variable domain in full, completed from reference TRBV9 and TRBJ2-3, reads DSGVTQTPKHLITATGQRVTLRCSPRSGDLSVYWYQQSLDQGLQFLIQYYNGEERAKGNILERFSAQQFPDLHSELNLSSLELGDSALYFCASSPHSGGVVTDTQYFGPGTRLTVL.

This chain links TRBV5-1 with TRBJ2-2; the D gene is possibly TRBD2 (6 bases). Germline V lookup: CDR1 SGHRS, CDR2 YFSETQ. The V end was cut by 4 bases, the J end by 4 bases, with 14 bases between. The CDR3 runs 15 residues. The CDR3: CASSMRDGGTGELFF. CDR3 bases: TGCGCCAGCAGCATGCGGGATGGGGGCACCGGGGAGCTGTTTTTT.

The chain has TRBV5-4 and TRBJ1-1, with 9 bases that match TRBD1. Looked up from germline, CDR1 is SGHNT and CDR2 is YYREEE (reference sequence). CDR3 length equals 15 residues. The ends lost 4 bases at V and 3 bases at J; junction bases unmatched: 7. CDR3 loop: CASSEDRGLYTEAFF. The DNA of the CDR3 is TGTGCCAGCAGCGAGGACAGGGGCTTGTACACTGAAGCTTTCTTT.

This sequence joins TRBV9 and TRBJ2-3; D is unclear. CDR1 and CDR2 (germline): SGDLS, YYNGEE. The CDR3 contains 15 residues. With 4 bases removed from V and 0 bases from J, the gap between germline ends came to 12 bases. Here the CDR3 reads CASSPRGSSTDTQYF. CDR3 sequence (DNA): TGTGCCAGCAGCCCCCGCGGCTCTAGCACAGATACGCAGTATTTT.

The rearrangement joins TRBV5-1 to TRBJ2-7; a weak D match, TRBD1 (5 bases). Trimming removed 2 bases at V and 2 bases at J, with 8 bases between. The CDR3 consists of 13 residues. CDR1 and CDR2 from the germline V gene are SGHRS and YFSETQ. The CDR3: CASSFATAYEQYF. CDR3 nucleotide sequence: TGCGCCAGCAGCTTCGCGACAGCCTACGAGCAGTACTTC.

V and J are TRBV4-1 and TRBJ2-6; 11 bases are shared with TRBD1. The CDR3 is 20 amino acids. J gave up 2 bases and V 2 bases, and 11 bases lay outside the gene matches. The germline gives CDR1 MGHRA, CDR2 YSYEKL. The CDR3, as DNA: TGCGCCAGCAGCCAAAGTGGGGGTCCGGGACAGGGGGCTGGGGCCAACGTCCTGACTTTC. This sequence encodes CASSQSGGPGQGAGANVLTF.

The chain employs TRBV4-1 and TRBJ1-2; TRBD1 aligns across 11 bases. The CDR3 has 18 residues. The ends lost 2 bases at V and 7 bases at J; junction bases unmatched: 15. CDR1 is MGHRA, CDR2 YSYEKL, per germline. In nucleotides, the CDR3 is TGCGCCAGCAGCCAATCCTTCCGGACAGGGGGCGGTTGGGGTGGCTACACCTTC. Translating gives CASSQSFRTGGGWGGYTF.

This rearrangement joins TRBV6-5 to TRBJ1-1; no reliable D call. Germline assignment: CDR1 MNHEY and CDR2 SVGAGI. The CDR3 covers 15 residues. V was clipped by 7 bases and J by 4 bases, with 19 bases between them. The chain's CDR3 is CASTRAPGRVTEAFF. The CDR3 coding sequence is TGTGCCAGCACGAGGGCACCTGGGCGGGTCACTGAAGCTTTCTTT.

The chain links TRBV6-5 to TRBJ2-7, with 10 bases lining up with TRBD1. Germline V lookup: CDR1 MNHEY, CDR2 SVGAGI. J lost 0 bases, V lost 7 bases, and 6 bases had no gene match. The CDR3 length is 15 residues. The CDR3 region is CASKLGTGASYEQYF. DNA for the CDR3: TGTGCCAGCAAACTCGGGACAGGGGCCTCCTACGAGCAGTACTTC.

This chain uses TRBV7-2 with TRBJ2-3, with D possibly being TRBD2 (6 bases). V lost 2 bases and J 3 bases, leaving 12 bases between the germline ends. CDR1 is SGHTA and CDR2 is FQGNSA in the germline V gene. The CDR3 is 15 residues long. The CDR3 here is CASSLWGEKTDTQYF. The CDR3 DNA reads TGTGCCAGCAGCTTATGGGGGGAGAAGACAGATACGCAGTATTTT.

This clone was found once. The rearrangement uses TRBV5-1 and TRBJ2-1; 8 bases line up with TRBD2. This CDR3 has 15 residues. Germline loops: CDR1 SGHRS, CDR2 YFSETQ. The trim removed 4 bases at V and 4 bases at J, leaving 7 bases unmatched. CDR3 sequence (DNA): TGCGCCAGCAGCCCAGCGGGGGAGGTATACAATGAGCAGTTCTTC. This translates into CASSPAGEVYNEQFF.

In this sample, this clone turned up once. The rearrangement links TRBV27 to TRBJ2-1; 9 bases are shared with TRBD1. Germline loops: CDR1 MNHEY, CDR2 SMNVEV (reference sequence). The CDR3 is made up of 15 amino acids. V was clipped by 4 bases and J by 6 bases; unmatched bases: 7. The CDR3 spells CASSYRQGGTNEQFF. As DNA, the CDR3 is TGTGCCAGCAGTTACCGACAGGGGGGTACCAATGAGCAGTTCTTC.

The chain has TRBV18 and TRBJ2-5; 8 bases line up with TRBD2. Germline CDR1 is KGHSH and CDR2 is LQKENI. J was trimmed by 4 bases and V by 3 bases; bases with no gene match: 7. The CDR3 extends over 15 amino acids. CDR3 sequence reads: CASSPPSGRAETQYF. CDR3 nucleotide sequence: TGTGCCAGCTCACCTCCTTCCGGGAGGGCAGAGACCCAGTACTTC.

This chain uses TRBV5-5 with TRBJ2-1; TRBD2 matches at 7 bases. Looked up from germline, CDR1 is SGHKS and CDR2 is YYEKEE (reference sequence). Trimming removed 4 bases from V and 8 bases from J; junction bases left unmatched: 12. CDR3 size: 15 residues. CDR3 DNA sequence: TGTGCCAGCAGCCACCGGGACTACCCTAGCGATGAGCAGTTCTTC. Residues: CASSHRDYPSDEQFF.

This chain joins TRBV4-1 and TRBJ1-2, with D possibly being TRBD1 (5 bases). V dropped 0 bases and J dropped 4 bases, with 12 bases sitting between them. Looked up from germline, CDR1 is MGHRA and CDR2 is YSYEKL. The CDR3 covers 15 residues. The CDR3 loop is CASSQERTPLYGYTF. The CDR3 DNA reads TGCGCCAGCAGCCAAGAGAGGACACCTCTCTATGGCTACACCTTC.